This TCR beta chain was retrieved from a study of blood T cell repertoires in COVID-19. Trimming stripped 7 bases from V and 1 base from J, with 8 bases between. The CDR3 runs 13 residues. Here immunoSEQ multiplex PCR was the method, and the copy in TCRdb shows in-frame clones only, minus some. The sample consists of more than 200,000 clones, 70% to 90% of them appearing once. Sequences were obtained from PBMCs or T cells enriched from blood (not recorded which). The source is a man aged 25 to 40 with acute COVID-19. This chain links TRBV12-3 or TRBV12-4 with TRBJ1-5; the D is unclear. In nucleotides, the CDR3 is TGTGCCAGCACTCATCAGAGCAATCAGCCCCAGCATTTT. This encodes CASTHQSNQPQHF.